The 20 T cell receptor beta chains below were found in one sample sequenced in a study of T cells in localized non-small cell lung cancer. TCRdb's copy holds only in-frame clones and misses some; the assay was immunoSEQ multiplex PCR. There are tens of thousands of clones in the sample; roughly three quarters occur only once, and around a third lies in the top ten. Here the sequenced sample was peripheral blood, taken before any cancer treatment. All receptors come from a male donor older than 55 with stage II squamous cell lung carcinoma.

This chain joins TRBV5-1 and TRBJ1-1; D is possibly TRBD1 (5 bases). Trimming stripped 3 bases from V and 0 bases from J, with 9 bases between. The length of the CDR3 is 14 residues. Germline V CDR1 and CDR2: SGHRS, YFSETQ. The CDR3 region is CASSSRGLNTEAFF. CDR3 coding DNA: TGCGCCAGCAGCTCCCGGGGACTGAACACTGAAGCTTTCTTT.

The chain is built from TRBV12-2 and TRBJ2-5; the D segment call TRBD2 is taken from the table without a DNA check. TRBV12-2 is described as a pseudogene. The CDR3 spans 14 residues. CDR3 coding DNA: TGTGCAATGCGAGGGGGACTAGCGGAAGAGACCCAGTACTTC. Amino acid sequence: CAMRGGLAEETQYF.

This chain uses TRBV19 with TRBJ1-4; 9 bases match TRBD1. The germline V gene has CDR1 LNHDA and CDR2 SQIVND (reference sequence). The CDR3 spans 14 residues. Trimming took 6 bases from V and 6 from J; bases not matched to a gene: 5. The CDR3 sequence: CASRRQGGDEKLFF. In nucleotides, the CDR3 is TGTGCCAGTAGGCGACAGGGGGGAGATGAAAAACTGTTTTTT.

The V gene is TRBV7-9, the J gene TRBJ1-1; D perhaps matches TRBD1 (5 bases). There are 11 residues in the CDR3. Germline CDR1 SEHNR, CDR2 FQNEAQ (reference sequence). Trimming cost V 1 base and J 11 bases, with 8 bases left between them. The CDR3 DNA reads TGTGCCAGCAGCTTAGGGCAGGGCGCTTTCTTT. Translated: CASSLGQGAFF.

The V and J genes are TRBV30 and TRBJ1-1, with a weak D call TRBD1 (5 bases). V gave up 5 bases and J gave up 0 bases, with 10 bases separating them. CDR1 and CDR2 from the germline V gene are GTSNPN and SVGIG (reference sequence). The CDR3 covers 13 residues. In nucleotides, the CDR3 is TGTGCCTGGCGCCCGACAGTGAACACTGAAGCTTTCTTT. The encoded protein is CAWRPTVNTEAFF.

CDR3: CASSLDRGAEAFF. CDR3 DNA: TGTGCCAGCAGCTTAGACAGGGGCGCTGAAGCTTTCTTT. This chain uses TRBV7-2 with TRBJ1-1; 7 bases line up with TRBD1. V was pared by 1 base and J by 6 bases, with 2 bases of the junction left unmatched. Germline V gene sequence: CDR1 SGHTA, CDR2 FQGNSA. The CDR3 runs to 13 residues.

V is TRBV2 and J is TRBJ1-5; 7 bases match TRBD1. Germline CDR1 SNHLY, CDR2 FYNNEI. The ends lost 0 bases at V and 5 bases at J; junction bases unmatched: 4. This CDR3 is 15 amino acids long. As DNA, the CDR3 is TGTGCCAGCAGTGAAGCGTGGGACAGTTATCAGCCCCAGCATTTT. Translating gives CASSEAWDSYQPQHF.

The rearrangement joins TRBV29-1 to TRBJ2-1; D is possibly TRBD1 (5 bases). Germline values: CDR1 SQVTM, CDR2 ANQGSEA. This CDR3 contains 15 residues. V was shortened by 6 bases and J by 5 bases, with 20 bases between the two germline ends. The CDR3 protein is CSVGMGQGWNNEQFF. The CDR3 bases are TGCAGCGTGGGGATGGGCCAGGGATGGAACAATGAGCAGTTCTTC.

The CDR3 DNA reads as TGTGCCACCAGCAGTGCGGGACGGGGCTACCAAGAGACCCAGTACTTC. As protein: CATSSAGRGYQETQYF. The rearrangement joins TRBV15 to TRBJ2-5, with D perhaps TRBD2 (6 bases). V lost 3 bases, J lost 0 bases, and 14 bases lay in between. This CDR3 is built from 16 residues. Per the germline V gene, CDR1 is LNHNV and CDR2 is YYDKDF (reference sequence).

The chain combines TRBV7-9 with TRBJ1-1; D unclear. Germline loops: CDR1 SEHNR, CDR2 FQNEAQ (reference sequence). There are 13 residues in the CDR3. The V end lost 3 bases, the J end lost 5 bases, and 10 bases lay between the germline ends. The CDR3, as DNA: TGTGCCAGCAGCTTCGGGGAGTTTACTGAAGCTTTCTTT. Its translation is CASSFGEFTEAFF.

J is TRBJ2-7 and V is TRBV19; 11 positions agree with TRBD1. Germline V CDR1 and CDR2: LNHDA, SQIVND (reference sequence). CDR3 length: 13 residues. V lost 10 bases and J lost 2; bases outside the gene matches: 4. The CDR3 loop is CATGTGGPYEQYF. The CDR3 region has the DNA TGTGCCACCGGGACAGGGGGGCCCTACGAGCAGTACTTC.

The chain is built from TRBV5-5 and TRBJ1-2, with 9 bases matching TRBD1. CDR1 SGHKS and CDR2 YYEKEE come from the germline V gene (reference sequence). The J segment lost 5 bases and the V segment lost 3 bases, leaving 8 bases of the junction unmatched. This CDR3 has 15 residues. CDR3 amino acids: CASSSGTGQGYGYTF. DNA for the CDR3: TGTGCCAGCAGCTCCGGGACAGGGCAAGGGTATGGCTACACCTTC.

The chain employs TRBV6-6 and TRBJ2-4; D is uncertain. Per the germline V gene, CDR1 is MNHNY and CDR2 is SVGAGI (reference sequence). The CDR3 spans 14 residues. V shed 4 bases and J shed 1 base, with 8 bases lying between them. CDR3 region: CASSFDNAKNIQYF. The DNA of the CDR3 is TGTGCCAGCAGTTTCGACAACGCCAAAAACATTCAGTACTTC.

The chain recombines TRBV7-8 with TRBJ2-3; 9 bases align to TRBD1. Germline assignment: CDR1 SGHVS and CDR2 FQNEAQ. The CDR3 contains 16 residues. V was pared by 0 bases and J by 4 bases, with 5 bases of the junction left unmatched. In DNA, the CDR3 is TGTGCCAGCAGCTTAGCTCGGGACAGGGTTTCAGATACGCAGTATTTT. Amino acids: CASSLARDRVSDTQYF.

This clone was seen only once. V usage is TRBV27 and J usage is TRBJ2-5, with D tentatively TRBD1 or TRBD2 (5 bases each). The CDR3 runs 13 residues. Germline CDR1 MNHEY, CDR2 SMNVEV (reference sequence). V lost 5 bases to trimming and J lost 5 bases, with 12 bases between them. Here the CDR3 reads CASSLRGVETQYF. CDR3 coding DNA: TGTGCCAGCAGTCTCCGAGGGGTGGAGACCCAGTACTTC.

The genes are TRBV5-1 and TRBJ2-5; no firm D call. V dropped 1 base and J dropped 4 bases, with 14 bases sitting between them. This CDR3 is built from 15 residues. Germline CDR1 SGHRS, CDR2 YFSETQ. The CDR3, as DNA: TGCGCCAGCAGCTTGAGTGACATAGGATCAGAGACCCAGTACTTC. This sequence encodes CASSLSDIGSETQYF. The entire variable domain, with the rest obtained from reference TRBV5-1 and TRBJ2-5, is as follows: KAGVTQTPRYLIKTRGQQVTLSCSPISGHRSVSWYQQTPGQGLQFLFEYFSETQRNKGNFPGRFSGRQFSNSRSEMNVSTLELGDSALYLCASSLSDIGSETQYFGPGTRLLVL.

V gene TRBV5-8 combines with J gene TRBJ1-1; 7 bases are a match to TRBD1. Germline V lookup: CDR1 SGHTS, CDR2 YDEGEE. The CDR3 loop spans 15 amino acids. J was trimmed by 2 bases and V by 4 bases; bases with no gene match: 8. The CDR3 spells CASSPRDRDNTEAFF. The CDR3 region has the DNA TGTGCCAGCAGCCCCAGGGACAGAGACAACACTGAAGCTTTCTTT.

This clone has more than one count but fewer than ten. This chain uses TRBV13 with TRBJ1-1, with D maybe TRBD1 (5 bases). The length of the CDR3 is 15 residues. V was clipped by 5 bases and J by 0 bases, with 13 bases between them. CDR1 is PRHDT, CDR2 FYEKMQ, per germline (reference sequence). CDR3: CASSPRGGLNTEAFF. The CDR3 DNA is TGTGCCAGCAGCCCCCGGGGGGGGTTGAACACTGAAGCTTTCTTT. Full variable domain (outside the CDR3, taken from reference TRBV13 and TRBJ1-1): AAGVIQSPRHLIKEKRETATLKCYPIPRHDTVYWYQQGPGQDPQFLISFYEKMQSDKGSIPDRFSAQQFSDYHSELNMSSLELGDSALYFCASSPRGGLNTEAFFGQGTRLTVV.

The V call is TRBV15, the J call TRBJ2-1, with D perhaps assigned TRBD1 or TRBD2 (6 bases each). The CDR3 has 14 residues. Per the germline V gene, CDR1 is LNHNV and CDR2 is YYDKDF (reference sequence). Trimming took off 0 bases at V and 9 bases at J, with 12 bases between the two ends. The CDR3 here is CATSREGGPAEQFF. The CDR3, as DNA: TGTGCCACCAGCAGAGAAGGGGGGCCGGCTGAGCAGTTCTTC.

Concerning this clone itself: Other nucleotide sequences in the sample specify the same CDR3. The CDR3 protein is CAISDRGETQYF. CDR3 DNA: TGTGCCATCAGTGACAGGGGAGAGACCCAGTACTTC. The chain uses TRBV10-3 and TRBJ2-5, with TRBD1 as a possible D gene (6 bases). Germline lookup yields CDR1 ENHRY and CDR2 SYGVKD. CDR3 length equals 12 residues. The V end was cut by 3 bases, the J end by 4 bases, with 6 bases between.